The clone carrying this T cell receptor (beta chain) was counted at least ten times. V dropped 3 bases and J dropped 6 bases, with 8 bases sitting between them. The CDR3 length is 12 residues. Via MiXCR, TCRdb re-called the 5' RACE reads, giving one row per CDR3 protein. The top ten clones hold under 15% of a sample with approximately 500,000 distinct CDR3 sequences, 20% to 25% of them seen once. This entry comes from a study of T-cell memory formation after mild COVID-19. The specimen sequenced was PBMCs or a T cell subset sorted from them (not recorded which). The receptor's source is an adult woman who had mild COVID-19 (a few samples of this study predate the infection). Cell type and time point are not known. V and J are TRBV12-3 or TRBV12-4 and TRBJ1-2, with D uncertain. The CDR3 is CASSFPGDGYTF. The DNA for the CDR3 is TGTGCCAGCAGTTTTCCCGGGGATGGCTACACCTTC.